The present entry profiles one T cell receptor (beta chain) with its context. This clonotype showed up many times. Its antigen is not yet known. No base quality values were provided; no much bigger clone lies one nucleotide off. The data are from a study of naive and memory T cell subsets (dated by TCRdb to the late 2010s). Study-level background: The study applied an open-source, UMI-based TCR alpha and beta sequencing pipeline to sorted naive and memory peripheral blood T cell subsets. The functional CMV T cell responses agreed completely with IgG serology results. RNA was DNase-treated and reverse transcribed with TCR constant-region primers, mostly using SuperScript III. The paper's findings and limits, for the study overall: RNA-based TCR counts may be affected by expression changes linked to T cell activation and differentiation. In both CD4 and CD8 cells, a rise in Gini index and a fall in Shannon and inverse Simpson diversity were observed from naive through CM, EM and EMRA. A power law was followed by TCR abundance, with an exponent that differed between naive and memory subsets but was consistent across the three individuals. A few larger clonotypes were found in naive repertoires, especially CD8, and these larger clonotypes were possibly memory cells re-expressing CD45RA. After error correction, over 95% of naive TCR sequences appeared only once, giving much steeper abundance distributions than memory subsets. The repertoire findings for the naive and memory subsets could not be validated against a ground truth, as none was available. A clonotype was defined as a single alpha or beta chain sequence rather than as a paired alpha/beta receptor.

From the germline V gene, CDR1 is LGHNA and CDR2 is YSLEER. The V end loses 0 bases and the J end loses 0 bases, and a stretch of 6 bases separates them. From the cysteine up to the phenylalanine, the CDR3 has a length of 14 residues. The entry retains the CDR3 DNA only, 42 bases that are in frame from base 1. The library was produced with UMI-ligation and nested PCR. An equimolar mix of two oligonucleotides covering both TRBC1 and TRBC2 was used as the beta constant-region primer. The ligated cDNA went through four rounds of PCR with nested alpha and beta constant-region primers together with the SP2 primer. A single-stranded oligonucleotide containing the SP2 primer and a 12-nucleotide UMI was joined to the 3' end of the cDNA by T4 RNA ligase 1. The ligation reaction was kept at 16 degrees C for roughly 19-25 hours. PCR2 was usually performed as a SYBR Green qPCR and halted at a preset threshold so that over-amplification would not occur. All purifications after the first were performed with Agencourt AMPure XP magnetic beads. Library amounts were measured by Qubit and library quality was assessed on a TapeStation, where the main peak was expected at around 650 bp. The pooled libraries were sequenced on an Illumina MiSeq using v2 2x251 paired-end kits, which usually yielded roughly 0.9-2 million reads per sample. Each sample's library went into the pool at approximately 4.2 nM, and roughly 5-8% PhiX was added to help with cluster recognition. The original methods were these. V and J genes were assigned to Demultiplexor-processed FASTQ reads by Decombinator through tag matching, with a single base-pair mismatch being allowed. Collapsinator used UMIs to correct both sequencing errors and frequency errors arising from PCR heterogeneity. TCRs were translated and CDR3s were extracted from the conserved cysteine to the FGXG phenylalanine by CDR3Translator, with non-productive sequences being flagged. Repertoires were subsampled to equal numbers of UMI-defined TCRs before Gini, Shannon entropy and inverse Simpson indices were calculated. Within the linear range, a power law was fitted to clonotype abundance distributions using maximum likelihood. When run on a single naive CD8 sample, MIGEC and the pipeline yielded similar UMI counts, similar unique TCR numbers and similar clonal distributions. One analysis removed from the naive repertoire any naive TCRs that were also present in any memory subset from the same donor. The repertoires were searched for about 7,300 CMV-associated CDR3 sequences that had been compiled from VDJdb and a published dataset. Using fastp at Q25 and MiXCR, TCRdb reprocessed the public reads and kept productive beta chains. Rows with a matching CDR3 protein are joined into one entry that keeps the most common DNA and genes. It is TCRdb's table, rather than the study itself, that gives the V and J calls and clone size. In all, the sample holds about 90,000 distinct CDR3 sequences, and roughly 10% of those were seen once. The ten largest clones capture just over 0.13% of the sample.

From the second PCR step onward, the TCR alpha chain libraries and the TCR beta chain libraries were amplified separately. The CMV status of each donor was determined by measuring IFNgamma production from CD4+ T cells after fresh PBMCs had been stimulated overnight with CMV viral lysate. Miltenyi beads were used first to positively select CD4 T cells, and CD8 T cells were then positively selected from the CD4-negative fraction. Cells stained for CD3, CD4, CD8, CD45RA, CD27 and a live/dead dye were sorted on a BD Aria II into four subsets by CD45RA and CD27. A few healthy volunteers provided blood, and the blood of each volunteer was split into CD4 and CD8 T cells and then into four differentiation subsets. Around 120 ml of peripheral blood was drawn per donor, and PBMC were isolated by Ficoll-Paque PLUS density-gradient centrifugation. Sorted cells were lysed in RLT buffer, after which RNA was extracted using a Qiagen RNeasy kit and stored at -80 degrees C.

Sample: naive CD4+ T cells from blood. The cell subset or site tag for this specimen amounts to: naive T cells, CD45RA high CD27+. The receptor's source is a human donor in good health. The chain links TRBV4-3 with TRBJ2-7, with no D gene named confidently. The CDR3 amino acid sequence is: CASSQDWTSYEQYF. The DNA sequence reads TGCGCCAGCAGCCAAGATTGGACCTCCTACGAGCAGTACTTC.